Listed here are 27 T cell receptor beta chains from one sample, sequenced in a study of T cells after yellow fever vaccination. TCRdb reprocessed the 5' RACE reads via MiXCR and lists one record per CDR3 protein. The sample shows just under 600,000 distinct CDR3 sequences, roughly 12% of them seen only once. Specimen: PBMCs, collected on the day of the yellow fever booster vaccination. All receptors come from a man aged 25-45 years who received the YFV17D yellow fever vaccine.

Only a few counts were recorded for this clonotype. The J gene is TRBJ1-1, the V gene TRBV12-5, with D possibly matching TRBD1 (6 bases). Trimming cost V 3 bases and J 4 bases, with 21 bases left between them. There are 17 residues in the CDR3. Germline V gene sequence: CDR1 LGHNT, CDR2 FRNRAP. The CDR3 reads CASGLPWRVRGGTEAFF. The CDR3 coding sequence is TGTGCTAGTGGTTTACCCTGGCGGGTACGAGGGGGCACTGAAGCTTTCTTT.

This chain uses TRBV25-1 with TRBJ2-3; possible D gene TRBD1, 6 bases. Trimming pared 10 bases from V and 0 bases from J, leaving 17 bases between. The CDR3 runs to 15 residues. CDR1 MGHDK and CDR2 SYGVNS come from the germline V gene. The CDR3 protein is CAIPLQGKSTDTQYF. Here the CDR3 DNA reads TGTGCCATCCCCTTACAGGGCAAAAGCACAGATACGCAGTATTTT.

This sequence joins TRBV7-2 and TRBJ2-7; TRBD1 is a possible D gene (7 bases). With 6 bases removed from V and 2 bases from J, the gap between germline ends came to 17 bases. Germline V gene data show CDR1 as SGHTA and CDR2 as FQGNSA. The CDR3 consists of 15 residues. In nucleotides, the CDR3 is TGTGCCAGCAGGGTTACAGGGGACTGGGCCTACGAGCAGTACTTC. Amino acids: CASRVTGDWAYEQYF.

This clonotype has only a few counts. The chain is built from TRBV30 and TRBJ2-7; no definite D call. Trimming left V 4 bases short and J 3 bases short, with 16 bases between. The CDR3 spans 14 residues. Germline-derived CDR1 and CDR2 are GTSNPN and SVGIG (reference sequence). CDR3 region: CAWNSVASDYEQYF. For the CDR3, the DNA is TGTGCCTGGAATTCGGTAGCTTCGGACTACGAGCAGTACTTC.

This clonotype was seen more than once but under ten times. The chain employs TRBV5-1 and TRBJ2-1, with TRBD2 identical over 8 bases. Germline CDR1 reads SGHRS; CDR2 reads YFSETQ. V was clipped by 6 bases and J by 1 base; unmatched bases: 9. CDR3 length equals 16 residues. The CDR3 spells CASTSGIAGSYNEQFF. The CDR3 nucleotides read TGCGCCAGCACCTCGGGGATAGCGGGGTCCTACAATGAGCAGTTCTTC.

This clonotype was seen a handful of times. The V and J genes are TRBV20-1 and TRBJ2-7; D ambiguous. The length of the CDR3 is 13 residues. Trimming removed 0 bases at V and 5 bases at J, with 11 bases between. The germline CDR1 and CDR2 sequences are DFQATT and SNEGSKA (reference sequence). In DNA, the CDR3 is TGCAGTGCTAGAGATCGGACCTACCACGAGCAGTACTTC. Amino acid sequence: CSARDRTYHEQYF.

The CDR3 coding sequence is TGTGCCAGCAGTTACGGCCCGGCAGGGAGGGGGGAGACCCAGTACTTC. Translation: CASSYGPAGRGETQYF. The chain couples TRBV6-5 to TRBJ2-5; possible D gene TRBD2, 7 bases. Germline V gives CDR1 MNHEY, CDR2 SVGAGI. The CDR3 extends over 16 amino acids. The V end was cut by 2 bases, the J end by 5 bases, with 18 bases between.

This chain links TRBV24-1 with TRBJ2-1; D is uncertain. This CDR3 is built from 12 residues. Trimming shortened V by 3 bases and J by 8 bases, and 7 bases separated the two germline ends. The V gene's germline CDR1 is KGHDR and CDR2 SFDVKD. The CDR3 protein is CATSDTRHEQFF. DNA of the CDR3: TGTGCCACCAGTGATACCAGGCATGAGCAGTTCTTC.

This clonotype was counted between two and nine times. V is TRBV14 and J is TRBJ2-6; D unclear. Germline lookup yields CDR1 SGHDN and CDR2 FVKESK. The CDR3 extends over 17 amino acids. V lost 4 bases and J 0 bases, leaving 13 bases between the germline ends. The CDR3 sequence: CASSPLGRSSGANVLTF. The CDR3 DNA sequence: TGTGCCAGCAGCCCCCTGGGCAGGAGCTCTGGGGCCAACGTCCTGACTTTC. The variable domain in full, with the rest retrieved from reference TRBV14 and TRBJ2-6, is EAGVTQFPSHSVIEKGQTVTLRCDPISGHDNLYWYRRVMGKEIKFLLHFVKESKQDESGMPNNRFLAERTGGTYSTLKVQPAELEDSGVYFCASSPLGRSSGANVLTFGAGSRLTVL.

V usage is TRBV28 and J usage is TRBJ2-5; D gene unclear. V lost 6 bases to trimming and J lost 4 bases, with 18 bases between them. The length of the CDR3 is 15 residues. CDR1 and CDR2 from the germline V gene are MDHEN and SYDVKM. DNA for the CDR3: TGTGCCAGCAGCCCTATCTCCCGAGTTGGAGAGACCCAGTACTTC. This gives the protein CASSPISRVGETQYF.

The gene calls are TRBV7-2 and TRBJ2-5, with 8 bases matching TRBD2. Unmatched junction bases numbered 6, after V lost 5 bases and J lost 1 base. The CDR3 has 15 amino acids. Per germline, CDR1 SGHTA and CDR2 FQGNSA. CDR3 residues: CASSLRTSSQETQYF. DNA of the CDR3: TGTGCCAGCAGCCTTCGGACTAGCAGCCAAGAGACCCAGTACTTC. The full variable domain, with the rest looked up from reference TRBV7-2 and TRBJ2-5, is GAGVSQSPSNKVTEKGKDVELRCDPISGHTALYWYRQSLGQGLEFLIYFQGNSAPDKSGLPSDRFSAERTGGSVSTLTIQRTQQEDSAVYLCASSLRTSSQETQYFGPGTRLLVL.

This chain links TRBV30 with TRBJ1-1; the D gene is possibly TRBD1 (5 bases). The germline V gene has CDR1 GTSNPN and CDR2 SVGIG (reference sequence). This CDR3 is 16 amino acids long. V was clipped by 3 bases and J by 0 bases, with 17 bases between them. For the CDR3, the DNA is TGTGCCTGGAGCACAGGCATCCACCAACTGAACACTGAAGCTTTCTTT. Amino acids: CAWSTGIHQLNTEAFF. Complete variable domain (other parts from reference TRBV30 and TRBJ1-1): SQTIHQWPATLVQPVGSPLSLECTVEGTSNPNLYWYRQAAGRGLQLLFYSVGIGQISSEVPQNLSASRPQDRQFILSSKKLLLSDSGFYLCAWSTGIHQLNTEAFFGQGTRLTVV.

The chain has TRBV9 and TRBJ2-3; 8 bases map to TRBD2. CDR1 and CDR2 from the germline V gene are SGDLS and YYNGEE. This CDR3 region has 17 residues. V shed 4 bases and J 0 bases; nucleotides not matched to a gene: 10. The CDR3 coding sequence is TGTGCCAGCAGCCGGGAGAGCGGGAGTTTAAGCACAGATACGCAGTATTTT. It yields the protein CASSRESGSLSTDTQYF.

The gene calls are TRBV7-2 and TRBJ2-1; D is uncertain. V lost 5 bases and J 6 bases, leaving 11 bases between the germline ends. Germline lookup yields CDR1 SGHTA and CDR2 FQGNSA. This CDR3 has 13 residues. The CDR3: CASSASRPNEQFF. Here the CDR3 DNA reads TGTGCCAGCAGCGCTTCTAGGCCCAATGAGCAGTTCTTC.

The rearrangement joins TRBV5-1 to TRBJ1-2, with D hard to call. This CDR3 is built from 13 residues. The ends were cut back, 5 bases at V and 5 bases at J, with 13 bases in the middle. The germline V gene encodes CDR1 SGHRS and CDR2 YFSETQ. The CDR3 region has the DNA TGCGCCAGCAGACGAGCGGACGGGTATGGCTACACCTTC. This gives the protein CASRRADGYGYTF. Using reference TRBV5-1 and TRBJ1-2 for the parts outside the CDR3, the full variable domain is KAGVTQTPRYLIKTRGQQVTLSCSPISGHRSVSWYQQTPGQGLQFLFEYFSETQRNKGNFPGRFSGRQFSNSRSEMNVSTLELGDSALYLCASRRADGYGYTFGSGTRLTVV.

The chain recombines TRBV29-1 with TRBJ2-3; D remains unclear. The CDR3 covers 12 residues. The V gene lost 4 bases and the J gene lost 0 bases, with 5 bases spanning the gap. CDR1 is SQVTM and CDR2 is ANQGSEA in the germline V gene. The CDR3 nucleotides are TGCAGCGTTGCGACTAGCACAGATACGCAGTATTTT. It specifies CSVATSTDTQYF.

The V gene is TRBV7-2, the J gene TRBJ1-1, with a possible D match to TRBD1 (6 bases). Germline V gene data show CDR1 as SGHTA and CDR2 as FQGNSA. This CDR3 has 13 amino acids. Trimming took 5 bases from V and 10 from J, leaving 17 bases between them. The CDR3 spells CASSVQGEGVAFF. CDR3 coding DNA: TGTGCCAGCAGCGTACAGGGAGAGGGAGTAGCTTTCTTT.

This clonotype was picked up one time. The CDR3 coding sequence is TGCAGTGCTAGGTTCGGCTCGGTGAACACTGAAGCTTTCTTT. It specifies CSARFGSVNTEAFF. The rearrangement joins TRBV20-1 to TRBJ1-1, with D unclear. V shed 3 bases and J shed 0 bases, with 11 bases lying between them. This CDR3 contains 14 residues. Germline CDR1 DFQATT, CDR2 SNEGSKA (reference sequence).

This clonotype was seen a handful of times. The chain uses TRBV29-1 and TRBJ1-6; D gene ambiguous. CDR3 length equals 13 residues. The ends were cut back, 4 bases at V and 8 bases at J, with 12 bases in the middle. Germline V CDR1 and CDR2: SQVTM, ANQGSEA. The CDR3 region is CSVGMGADSPLHF. CDR3 nucleotide sequence: TGCAGCGTTGGGATGGGAGCTGATTCACCCCTCCACTTT.

This clonotype was observed at least ten times. The rearrangement joins TRBV29-1 to TRBJ2-1, with TRBD2 matching over 8 bases. CDR1 and CDR2 from the germline V gene are SQVTM and ANQGSEA. This CDR3 spans 14 amino acids. The J segment lost 5 bases and the V segment lost 7 bases, leaving 10 bases of the junction unmatched. CDR3 loop: CSAQGSGINNEQFF. As DNA, the CDR3 is TGCAGCGCTCAAGGTAGCGGGATAAACAATGAGCAGTTCTTC.

This clonotype has more than one count but fewer than ten. The chain links TRBV6-2 or TRBV6-3 to TRBJ2-1; the D gene is possibly TRBD2 (6 bases). The CDR3 sequence is 14 residues long. Germline CDR1 reads MNHEY; CDR2 reads SVGEGT. The V end was cut by 5 bases, the J end by 6 bases, with 14 bases between. In nucleotides, the CDR3 is TGTGCCAGCAGTCTAACGCTAGCGCGCAATGAGCAGTTCTTC. Amino acid sequence: CASSLTLARNEQFF.

This clonotype has more than one count but fewer than ten. The rearrangement links TRBV4-2 to TRBJ2-3; 14 bases fit TRBD2. The germline gives CDR1 LGHNA, CDR2 YNFKEQ. The CDR3 runs 20 residues. Losses at the gene ends were 4 bases for V and 5 bases for J; bases not matched to a gene: 17. CDR3 nucleotide sequence: TGTGCCAGCAGCCCCGAACCGTTGACTAGCGGGAGGGCCGGCGGAGATACGCAGTATTTT. Translated, it gives CASSPEPLTSGRAGGDTQYF.

This chain links TRBV11-3 with TRBJ2-3; 9 bases fit TRBD1. Germline trimming cut 4 bases from V and 6 bases from J; bases unmatched to any gene: 5. There are 14 residues in the CDR3. The germline V gene has CDR1 SGHNT and CDR2 YENEEA. CDR3 loop: CASSSQGAYDTQYF. For the CDR3, the DNA is TGTGCCAGCAGCTCACAGGGGGCTTACGATACGCAGTATTTT.

The rearrangement joins TRBV12-3 or TRBV12-4 to TRBJ2-5; 7 positions match TRBD2. The CDR3 has 14 residues. The ends lost 3 bases at V and 7 bases at J; junction bases unmatched: 8. CDR3 protein: CASSLGLAGATQYF. The CDR3 DNA reads as TGTGCCAGCAGTTTGGGGCTGGCGGGAGCGACCCAGTACTTC.

This clonotype was counted only a few times. This chain connects TRBV27 to TRBJ2-7, with 8 bases identical to TRBD1. Germline loops: CDR1 MNHEY, CDR2 SMNVEV (reference sequence). V gave up 5 bases and J gave up 6 bases; unmatched junction bases: 6. This CDR3 region has 13 residues. CDR3 nucleotide sequence: TGTGCCAGCAGTCTCTGGACAGGGCTCGAGCAGTACTTC. Translating gives CASSLWTGLEQYF.

The chain joins TRBV29-1 to TRBJ1-5; possibly TRBD1 for D (6 bases). Trimming cost V 6 bases and J 3 bases, with 15 bases left between them. The CDR3 covers 14 residues. In germline, CDR1 is SQVTM, CDR2 ANQGSEA. CDR3 sequence reads: CSVSQGGINQPQHF. The CDR3 nucleotides read TGCAGCGTGAGCCAAGGGGGGATCAATCAGCCCCAGCATTTT.

In this sample, this clonotype turned up a few times. The chain is built from TRBV27 and TRBJ2-6, with 7 bases identical to TRBD1. Looked up from germline, CDR1 is MNHEY and CDR2 is SMNVEV (reference sequence). V was pared by 8 bases and J by 1 base, with 2 bases of the junction left unmatched. The CDR3 length is 14 residues. Here the CDR3 DNA reads TGTGCCAGCGGGGACAGATCTGGGGCCAACGTCCTGACTTTC. Its protein product is CASGDRSGANVLTF.